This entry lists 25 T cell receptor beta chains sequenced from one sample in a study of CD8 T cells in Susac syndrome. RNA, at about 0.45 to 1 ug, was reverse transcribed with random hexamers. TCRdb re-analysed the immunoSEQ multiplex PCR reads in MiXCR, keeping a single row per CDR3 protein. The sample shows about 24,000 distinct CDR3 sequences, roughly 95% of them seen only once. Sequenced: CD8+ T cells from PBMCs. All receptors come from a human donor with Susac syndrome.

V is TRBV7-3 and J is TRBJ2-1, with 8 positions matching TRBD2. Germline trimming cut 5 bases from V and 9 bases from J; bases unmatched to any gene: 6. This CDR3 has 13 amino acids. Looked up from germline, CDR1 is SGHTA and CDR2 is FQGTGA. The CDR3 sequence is CASSRLAGSEQFF. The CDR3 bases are TGTGCCAGCAGCCGGCTAGCGGGTAGTGAGCAGTTCTTC. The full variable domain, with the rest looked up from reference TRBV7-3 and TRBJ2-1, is GAGVSQTPSNKVTEKGKYVELRCDPISGHTALYWYRQSLGQGPEFLIYFQGTGAADDSGLPNDRFFAVRPEGSVSTLKIQRTERGDSAVYLCASSRLAGSEQFFGPGTRLTVL.

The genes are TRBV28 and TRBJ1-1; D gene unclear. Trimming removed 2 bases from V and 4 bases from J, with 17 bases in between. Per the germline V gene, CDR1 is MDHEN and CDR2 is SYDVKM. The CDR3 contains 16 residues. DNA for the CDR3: TGTGCCAGCAGTTTACCCCCCGGGCCGATAGGCACTGAAGCTTTCTTT. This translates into CASSLPPGPIGTEAFF.

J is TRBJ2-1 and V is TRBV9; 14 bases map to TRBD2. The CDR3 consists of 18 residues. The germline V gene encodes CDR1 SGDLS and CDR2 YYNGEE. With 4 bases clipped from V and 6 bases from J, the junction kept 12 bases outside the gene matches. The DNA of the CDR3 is TGTGCCAGCAGCCTTAAGACTAGCGGGGGGGCGTTCGGCAATGAGCAGTTCTTC. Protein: CASSLKTSGGAFGNEQFF. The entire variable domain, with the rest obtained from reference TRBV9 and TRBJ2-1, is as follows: DSGVTQTPKHLITATGQRVTLRCSPRSGDLSVYWYQQSLDQGLQFLIQYYNGEERAKGNILERFSAQQFPDLHSELNLSSLELGDSALYFCASSLKTSGGAFGNEQFFGPGTRLTVL.

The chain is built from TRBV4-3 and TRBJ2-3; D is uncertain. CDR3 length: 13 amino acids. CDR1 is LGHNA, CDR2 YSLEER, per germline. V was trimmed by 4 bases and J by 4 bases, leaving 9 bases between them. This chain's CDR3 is CASSRSSADTQYF. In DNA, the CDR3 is TGCGCCAGCAGCCGTTCGAGCGCAGATACGCAGTATTTT.

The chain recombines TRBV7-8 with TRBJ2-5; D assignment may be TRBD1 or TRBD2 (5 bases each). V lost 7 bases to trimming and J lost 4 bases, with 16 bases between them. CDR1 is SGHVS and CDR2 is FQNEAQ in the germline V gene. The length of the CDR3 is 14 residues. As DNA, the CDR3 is TGTGCCAGCACCCGCGAGGGGACCGGAGAGACCCAGTACTTC. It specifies CASTREGTGETQYF.

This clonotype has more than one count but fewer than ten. CDR3 coding DNA: TGTGCCAGCAGCCACTCCTACGAGCAGTACTTC. Translated, it gives CASSHSYEQYF. The rearrangement joins TRBV6-5 to TRBJ2-7, with D uncertain. The V gene lost 6 bases and the J gene lost 0 bases, with 3 bases spanning the gap. From germline, CDR1 is MNHEY and CDR2 SVGAGI. The CDR3 is 11 amino acids.

The DNA of the CDR3 is TGTGCCAGCTCAAGTTGGGGCAGAGAGACCCAGTACTTC. Amino acid sequence: CASSSWGRETQYF. The rearrangement links TRBV18 to TRBJ2-5; perhaps TRBD1 as D (5 bases). Germline V lookup: CDR1 KGHSH, CDR2 LQKENI. This CDR3 has 13 residues. V was cut by 5 bases and J by 4 bases, with 11 bases left in between.

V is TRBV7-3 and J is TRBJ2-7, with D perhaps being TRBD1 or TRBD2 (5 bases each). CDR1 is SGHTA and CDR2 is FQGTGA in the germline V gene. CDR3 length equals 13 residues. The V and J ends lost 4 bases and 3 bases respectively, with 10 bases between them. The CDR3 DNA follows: TGTGCCAGCAGCTCGGGACCAATCTACGAGCAGTACTTC. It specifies CASSSGPIYEQYF.

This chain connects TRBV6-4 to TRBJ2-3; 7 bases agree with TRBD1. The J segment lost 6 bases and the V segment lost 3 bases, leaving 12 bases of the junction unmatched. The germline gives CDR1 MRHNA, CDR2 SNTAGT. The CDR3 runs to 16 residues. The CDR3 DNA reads TGTGCCAGCAGTGAGAGGTGGACAGGAGGCTCTGATACGCAGTATTTT. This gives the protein CASSERWTGGSDTQYF.

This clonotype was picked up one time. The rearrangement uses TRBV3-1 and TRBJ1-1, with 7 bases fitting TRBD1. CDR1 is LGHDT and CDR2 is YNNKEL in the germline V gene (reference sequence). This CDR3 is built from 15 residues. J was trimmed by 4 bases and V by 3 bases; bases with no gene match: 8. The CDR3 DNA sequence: TGTGCCAGCAGCCACCTTATGGGGACAGTCACTGAAGCTTTCTTT. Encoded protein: CASSHLMGTVTEAFF.

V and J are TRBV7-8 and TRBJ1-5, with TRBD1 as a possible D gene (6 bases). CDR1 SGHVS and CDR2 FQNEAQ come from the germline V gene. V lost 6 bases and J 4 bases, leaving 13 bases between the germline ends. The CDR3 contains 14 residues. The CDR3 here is CASRPLGANQPQHF. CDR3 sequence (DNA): TGTGCCAGCAGGCCCTTGGGGGCGAATCAGCCCCAGCATTTT.

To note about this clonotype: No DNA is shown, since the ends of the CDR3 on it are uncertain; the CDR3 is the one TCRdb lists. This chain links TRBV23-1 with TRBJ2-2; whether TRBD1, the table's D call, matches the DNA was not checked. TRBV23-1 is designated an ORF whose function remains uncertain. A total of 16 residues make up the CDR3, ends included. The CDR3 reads CARISRDTETPGSCFF.

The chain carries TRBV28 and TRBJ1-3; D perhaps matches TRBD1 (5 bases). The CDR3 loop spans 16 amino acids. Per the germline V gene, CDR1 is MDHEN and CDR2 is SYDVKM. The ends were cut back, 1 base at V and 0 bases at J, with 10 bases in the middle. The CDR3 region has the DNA TGTGCCAGCAGTTTATCGAGGGGCCCCTCTGGAAACACCATATATTTT. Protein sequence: CASSLSRGPSGNTIYF.

The CDR3 sequence is CASSIDTGEGNQPQHF. The CDR3 DNA reads as TGTGCCAGTAGTATAGATACAGGGGAGGGCAATCAGCCCCAGCATTTT. The chain carries TRBV19 and TRBJ1-5, with 7 positions matching TRBD1. V was clipped by 0 bases and J by 2 bases; unmatched bases: 4. The CDR3 covers 16 residues. CDR1 and CDR2 from the germline V gene are LNHDA and SQIVND (reference sequence).

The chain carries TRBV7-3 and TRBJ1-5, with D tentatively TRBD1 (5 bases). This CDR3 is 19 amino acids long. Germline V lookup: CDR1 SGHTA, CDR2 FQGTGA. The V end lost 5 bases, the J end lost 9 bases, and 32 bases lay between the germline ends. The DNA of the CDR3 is TGTGCCAGCAGCCGCCAACAGGACGGCTCGGCCCCCTGTCACTTGCCCCAGCATTTT. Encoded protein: CASSRQQDGSAPCHLPQHF.

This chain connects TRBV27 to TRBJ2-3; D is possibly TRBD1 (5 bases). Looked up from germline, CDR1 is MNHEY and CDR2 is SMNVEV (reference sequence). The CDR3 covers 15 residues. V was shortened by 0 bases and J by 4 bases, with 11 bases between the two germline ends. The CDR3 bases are TGTGCCAGCAGTTTATCTACAGGAGTCTCAGATACGCAGTATTTT. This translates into CASSLSTGVSDTQYF.

In nucleotides, the CDR3 is TGTGCCAGCAGCGACACCCCCGGGACGGCCCCCTATGGCTACACCTTC. Encoded protein: CASSDTPGTAPYGYTF. This chain joins TRBV6-1 and TRBJ1-2; D is possibly TRBD1 (5 bases). The CDR3 runs 16 residues. CDR1 is MNHNS, CDR2 SASEGT, per germline. Trimming shortened V by 6 bases and J by 4 bases, and 21 bases separated the two germline ends.

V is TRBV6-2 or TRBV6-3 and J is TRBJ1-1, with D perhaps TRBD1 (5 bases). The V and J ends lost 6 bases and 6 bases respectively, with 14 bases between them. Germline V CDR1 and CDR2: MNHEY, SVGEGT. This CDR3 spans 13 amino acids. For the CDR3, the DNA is TGTGCCAGCAGACTGGGGGGTAACGCTGAAGCTTTCTTT. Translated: CASRLGGNAEAFF.

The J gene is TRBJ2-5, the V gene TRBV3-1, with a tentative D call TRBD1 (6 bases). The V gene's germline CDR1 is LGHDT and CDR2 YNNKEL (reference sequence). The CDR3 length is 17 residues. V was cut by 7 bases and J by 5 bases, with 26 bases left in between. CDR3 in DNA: TGTGCCAGCAACCTCTTCCCCGCGCAGGGGCGCGAGGAGACCCAGTACTTC. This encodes CASNLFPAQGREETQYF.

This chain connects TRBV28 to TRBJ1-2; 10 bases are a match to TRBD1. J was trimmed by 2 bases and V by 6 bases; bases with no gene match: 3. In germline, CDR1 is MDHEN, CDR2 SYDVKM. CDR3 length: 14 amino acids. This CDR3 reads CASRGTGDNYGYTF. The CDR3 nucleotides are TGTGCCAGCAGAGGGACAGGGGACAACTATGGCTACACCTTC.

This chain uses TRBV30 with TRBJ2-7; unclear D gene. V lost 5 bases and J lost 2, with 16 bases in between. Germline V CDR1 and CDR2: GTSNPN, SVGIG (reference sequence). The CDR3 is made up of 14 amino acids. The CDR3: CAWGSLLGTYEQYF. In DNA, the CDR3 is TGTGCCTGGGGTAGTCTATTGGGGACCTACGAGCAGTACTTC.

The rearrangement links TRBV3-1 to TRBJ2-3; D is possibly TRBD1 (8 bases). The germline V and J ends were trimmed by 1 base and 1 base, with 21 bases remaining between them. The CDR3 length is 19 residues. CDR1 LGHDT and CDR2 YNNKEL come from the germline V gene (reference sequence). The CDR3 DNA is TGTGCCAGCAGCCAAGTCTCGACAGGGGACTACTTCGGCACAGATACGCAGTATTTT. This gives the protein CASSQVSTGDYFGTDTQYF.

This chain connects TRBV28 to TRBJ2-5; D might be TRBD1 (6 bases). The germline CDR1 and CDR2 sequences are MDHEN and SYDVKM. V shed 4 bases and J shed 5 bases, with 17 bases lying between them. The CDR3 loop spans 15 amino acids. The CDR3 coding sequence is TGTGCCAGCAGTTATCATACAGGGTTCCGGGAGACCCAGTACTTC. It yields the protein CASSYHTGFRETQYF.

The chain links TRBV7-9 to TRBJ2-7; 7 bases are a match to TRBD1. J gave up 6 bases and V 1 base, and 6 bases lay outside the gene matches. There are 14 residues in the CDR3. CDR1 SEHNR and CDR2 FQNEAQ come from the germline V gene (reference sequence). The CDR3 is CASSLDRRTGEQYF. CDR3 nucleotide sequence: TGTGCCAGCAGCTTAGATCGTCGGACAGGCGAGCAGTACTTC.

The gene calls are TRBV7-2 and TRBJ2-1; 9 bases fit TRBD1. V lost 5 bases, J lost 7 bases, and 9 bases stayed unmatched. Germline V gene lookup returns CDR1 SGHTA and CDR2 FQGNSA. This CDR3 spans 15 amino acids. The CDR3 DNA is TGTGCCAGCAGCCTACCCGGGACAGGGTGGAATGAGCAGTTCTTC. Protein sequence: CASSLPGTGWNEQFF. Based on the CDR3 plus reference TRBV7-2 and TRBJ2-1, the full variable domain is GAGVSQSPSNKVTEKGKDVELRCDPISGHTALYWYRQSLGQGLEFLIYFQGNSAPDKSGLPSDRFSAERTGGSVSTLTIQRTQQEDSAVYLCASSLPGTGWNEQFFGPGTRLTVL.